This TCR beta chain emerged from a study of Graves' ophthalmopathy and Graves' hyperthyroidism. From RNA, the CDR3 regions of TCR beta chains were amplified and sequenced. First-round RT-PCR with HTBI primers preceded a second-round multiplex PCR. TCRdb re-derived calls from the multiplex PCR reads in MiXCR, one entry per CDR3 protein. Of hundreds of thousands of distinct CDR3 sequences in the sample, around 50% were seen once. Moderate-to-severe activity, with CAS ≥3, NOSPECS ≥4 and duration under 3 months, characterized the donors with ophthalmopathy. None of the included patients had other autoimmune diseases, uncontrolled infections, pregnancy or lactation, as these led to exclusion. Clinical symptoms, serum thyroxine, TRAb, thyroid ultrasound and orbital computed tomography determined diagnosis. PBMCs were density-gradient isolated from around 10 ml fresh blood. This clonotype came up a few times.

The CDR3 is 11 amino acids. The V gene's germline CDR1 is SEHNR and CDR2 FQNEAQ (reference sequence). V was cut by 4 bases and J by 7 bases, with 8 bases left in between. The receptor was isolated from an adult man with Graves' ophthalmopathy. The chain couples TRBV7-9 to TRBJ2-7; maybe TRBD1 (6 bases). Sequenced: peripheral blood. CDR3 sequence (DNA): TGTGCCAGCAGCTCCGACAGGGAGCAGTACTTC. This translates into CASSSDREQYF.